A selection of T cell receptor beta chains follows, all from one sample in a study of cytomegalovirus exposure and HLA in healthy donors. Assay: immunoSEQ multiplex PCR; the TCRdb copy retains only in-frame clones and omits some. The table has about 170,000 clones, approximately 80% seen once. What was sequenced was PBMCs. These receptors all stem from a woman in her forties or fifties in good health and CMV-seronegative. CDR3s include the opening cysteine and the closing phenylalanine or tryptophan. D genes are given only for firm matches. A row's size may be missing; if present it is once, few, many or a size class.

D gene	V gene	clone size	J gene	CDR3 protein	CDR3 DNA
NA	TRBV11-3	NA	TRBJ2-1	CASSGGAVASLHEQFF	TGTGCCAGCAGCGGGGGGGCCGTCGCATCCCTCCATGAGCAGTTCTTC
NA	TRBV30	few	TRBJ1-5	CAWSVAQGQPQHF	TGTGCCTGGAGCGTAGCCCAGGGGCAGCCCCAGCATTTT
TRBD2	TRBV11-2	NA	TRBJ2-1	CASSLGISGGSYNEQFF	TGTGCCAGCAGCTTAGGTATTAGCGGGGGGTCCTACAATGAGCAGTTCTTC
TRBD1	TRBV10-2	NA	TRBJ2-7	CASSESRGIYEQYF	TGCGCCAGCAGTGAGTCCAGGGGGATATACGAGCAGTACTTC
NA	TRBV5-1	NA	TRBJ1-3	CASSLEPGHRNSGNTIYF	TGCGCCAGCAGCTTGGAACCGGGACATCGAAACTCTGGAAACACCATATATTTT
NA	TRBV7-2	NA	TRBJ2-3	CASSPSRGARTDTQYF	TGTGCCAGCAGCCCCTCCAGGGGAGCCCGCACAGATACGCAGTATTTT
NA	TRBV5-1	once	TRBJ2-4	CASSLGGPGENIQYF	TGCGCCAGCAGCTTGGGGGGGCCAGGGGAAAACATTCAGTACTTC
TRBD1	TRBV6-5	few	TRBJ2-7	CASSYGDRHYYEQYF	TGTGCCAGCAGTTATGGGGACAGACACTACTACGAGCAGTACTTC
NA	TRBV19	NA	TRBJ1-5	CASSMGSFSNQPQHF	TGTGCCAGTAGTATGGGCAGCTTCAGCAATCAGCCCCAGCATTTT
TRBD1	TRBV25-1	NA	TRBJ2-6	CASSKQGSNVLTF	TGTGCCAGCAGTAAACAGGGGTCCAACGTCCTGACTTTC
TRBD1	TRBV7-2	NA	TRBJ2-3	CASSPDRGRDTQYF	TGTGCCAGCAGCCCCGACAGGGGGCGGGATACGCAGTATTTT
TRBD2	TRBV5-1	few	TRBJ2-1	CASSLSSGATRSYNEQFF	TGCGCCAGCAGCTTGTCTAGCGGGGCCACTAGATCCTACAATGAGCAGTTCTTC
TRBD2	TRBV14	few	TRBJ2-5	CASSHPGTSSETQYF	TGTGCCAGCAGCCACCCCGGGACTAGTTCAGAGACCCAGTACTTC
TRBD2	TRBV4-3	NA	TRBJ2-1	CASSQVSGLAGNEQFF	TGCGCCAGCAGCCAGGTGTCGGGACTAGCGGGAAATGAGCAGTTCTTC
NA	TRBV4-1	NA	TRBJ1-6	CASSQDRTEGVDSPLHF	TGCGCCAGCAGCCAAGATCGAACAGAAGGGGTGGATTCACCCCTCCACTTT
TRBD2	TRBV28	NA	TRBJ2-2	CASSLWTSGTNTGELFF	TGTGCCAGCAGTCTTTGGACTAGCGGGACTAACACCGGGGAGCTGTTTTTT
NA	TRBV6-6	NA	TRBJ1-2	CATKTGTLANYGYTF	TGTGCCACCAAAACCGGGACACTCGCTAACTATGGCTACACCTTC
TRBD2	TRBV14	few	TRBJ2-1	CASSVVPWTSGSRAGNEQFF	TGTGCCAGCAGCGTAGTCCCGTGGACTAGCGGGAGTAGGGCTGGGAATGAGCAGTTCTTC
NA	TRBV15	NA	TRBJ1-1	CATSRDRRGGGSEAFF	TGTGCCACCAGCAGAGATCGACGGGGGGGAGGGTCTGAAGCTTTCTTT
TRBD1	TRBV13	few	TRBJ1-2	CASSIGTGANYGYTF	TGTGCCAGCAGCATCGGGACAGGGGCTAACTATGGCTACACCTTC
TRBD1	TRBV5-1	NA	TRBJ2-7	CASRSGQGRYEQYF	TGCGCCAGCCGTTCGGGACAGGGGAGGTACGAGCAGTACTTC
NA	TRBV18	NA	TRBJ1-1	CASSPRGSSPEAFF	TGTGCCAGCTCACCAAGGGGGTCTTCTCCTGAAGCTTTCTTT
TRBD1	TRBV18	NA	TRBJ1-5	CASSPQGVDNQPQHF	TGTGCCAGCTCACCCCAGGGGGTGGACAATCAGCCCCAGCATTTT